The 11 T cell receptor beta chains below were found in one sample sequenced in a study of blood T cell repertoires in COVID-19. Produced via immunoSEQ multiplex PCR; TCRdb's table is partial and in-frame only. The repertoire holds roughly 39,000 clones, with around 86% as singletons. The source material was peripheral blood. Receptor source: a man aged 45-60 years with active or convalescent COVID-19.

The chain combines TRBV12-3 or TRBV12-4 with TRBJ1-2; 7 bases line up with TRBD1. With V trimmed by 4 bases and J by 6 bases, 5 bases remained unmatched. The CDR3 has 13 amino acids. DNA for the CDR3: TGTGCCAGCAGTTGGGGCAGGGGGGATGGCTACACCTTC. Its translation is CASSWGRGDGYTF.

The rearrangement links TRBV23-1 to TRBJ2-6; a weak D match, TRBD1 (6 bases). TRBV23-1 is flagged as an ORF with uncertain function. With 4 bases removed from V and 4 bases from J, the gap between germline ends came to 17 bases. This CDR3 has 17 amino acids. The CDR3 spells CASSPRGCLSGANVLTF. For the CDR3, the DNA is TGCGCCAGCAGTCCCAGGGGTTGCTTGTCGGGGGCCAACGTCCTGACTTTC.

This rearrangement joins TRBV27 to TRBJ2-7; 13 nucleotides match TRBD2. Germline V CDR1 and CDR2: MNHEY, SMNVEV (reference sequence). V shed 5 bases, J shed 3 bases, and the junction held 4 bases outside the gene matches. This CDR3 contains 15 residues. The CDR3: CASSRGLAGLYEQYF. The CDR3 nucleotides are TGTGCCAGCAGTAGGGGACTAGCGGGACTCTACGAGCAGTACTTC.

This clone was observed a single time. The gene calls are TRBV11-2 and TRBJ2-7, with D possibly TRBD2 on 6 matching bases. V was clipped by 0 bases and J by 2 bases, with 11 bases between them. The germline gives CDR1 SGHAT, CDR2 FQNNGV. CDR3 length equals 15 residues. CDR3 loop: CASSLERDGTYEQYF. CDR3 in DNA: TGTGCCAGCAGCTTAGAGCGGGACGGGACCTACGAGCAGTACTTC.

The gene calls are TRBV2 and TRBJ2-2; the D gene is possibly TRBD1 (6 bases). This CDR3 region has 13 residues. V lost 5 bases to trimming and J lost 5 bases, with 9 bases between them. The germline CDR1 and CDR2 sequences are SNHLY and FYNNEI. As DNA, the CDR3 is TGTGCCAGCAGTCCACAGGGTACCGGGGAGCTGTTTTTT. Protein sequence: CASSPQGTGELFF.

This clone was seen just once. This chain links TRBV2 with TRBJ1-4; D ambiguous. The CDR3 consists of 13 residues. Germline CDR1 SNHLY, CDR2 FYNNEI. V lost 6 bases to trimming and J lost 3 bases, with 8 bases between them. CDR3 bases: TGTGCCAGCAGGTCGTCTGCTAATGAAAAACTGTTTTTT. Amino acid sequence: CASRSSANEKLFF.

The CDR3 loop is CASRPSAGVTEAFF. The CDR3 nucleotides read TGTGCCAGCAGACCGTCAGCAGGGGTCACTGAAGCTTTCTTT. The V gene is TRBV9, the J gene TRBJ1-1; possibly TRBD1 for D (6 bases). Germline CDR1 and CDR2: SGDLS and YYNGEE. V was shortened by 5 bases and J by 4 bases, with 15 bases between the two germline ends. The CDR3 is 14 amino acids.

The V call is TRBV10-1, the J call TRBJ2-5; TRBD2 agrees at 12 bases. The CDR3 has 16 residues. With V trimmed by 5 bases and J by 1 base, 5 bases remained unmatched. The V gene's germline CDR1 is WNHNN and CDR2 SYGVQD (reference sequence). CDR3 amino acids: CASSPGLAGFQETQYF. The CDR3 DNA reads as TGCGCCAGCAGTCCCGGACTAGCGGGGTTCCAAGAGACCCAGTACTTC.

V usage is TRBV28 and J usage is TRBJ1-3; D remains ambiguous. CDR1 MDHEN and CDR2 SYDVKM come from the germline V gene. CDR3 length: 12 amino acids. With 8 bases removed from V and 0 bases from J, the gap between germline ends came to 5 bases. CDR3 coding DNA: TGTGCCAGCGGGAGCTCTGGAAACACCATATATTTT. Translating it yields CASGSSGNTIYF.

This clone was counted a single time. V is TRBV6-5 and J is TRBJ1-5, with 7 bases that match TRBD1. The V gene's germline CDR1 is MNHEY and CDR2 SVGAGI. CDR3 length equals 13 residues. The junction had 5 bases not matched to a gene; V was cut back by 7 bases and J by 5 bases. The CDR3 spells CASTSQGDQPQHF. DNA of the CDR3: TGTGCCAGCACCTCCCAGGGGGATCAGCCCCAGCATTTT.

The V gene is TRBV6-5, the J gene TRBJ2-1, with TRBD1 matching 7 bases. The germline V gene encodes CDR1 MNHEY and CDR2 SVGAGI. V lost 5 bases to trimming and J lost 6 bases; unmatched junction nucleotides: 7. CDR3 length: 14 residues. This CDR3 is CASSQSGQINEQFF. CDR3 nucleotide sequence: TGTGCCAGCAGTCAATCGGGACAGATCAATGAGCAGTTCTTC.